This TCR beta chain was observed in a study of cytomegalovirus exposure and HLA in healthy donors. Notes on the study in general: Fewer N-insertions (relative to the approximately 670-donor mean) were reportedly seen in an Asian-associated ancestry cluster in a later analysis.

As concerns this clone: What it recognizes is unknown. A junction end diverges from the germline sequence, so it may reflect a read error.

The CDR3 runs to 16 residues. Germline V gene data show CDR1 as SEHNR and CDR2 as FQNEAQ (reference sequence). In the PCR, 60 Vbeta and 13 Jbeta primers were used. Data came from immunoSEQ multiplex PCR; TCRdb stores just in-frame clones and leaves some out. The data contain around 130,000 clones, over 70% of them singletons. The genes are TRBV7-9 and TRBJ2-7; TRBD1 matches at 7 bases. This TCR derives from a woman in her forties in good health and CMV-seronegative. The material sequenced was PBMCs. DNA of the CDR3: TGTTCCAGCAGCTCAGAAGGGACAGCGAGTGACTACGAGCAGTACTTC. This codes for CSSSSEGTASDYEQYF.